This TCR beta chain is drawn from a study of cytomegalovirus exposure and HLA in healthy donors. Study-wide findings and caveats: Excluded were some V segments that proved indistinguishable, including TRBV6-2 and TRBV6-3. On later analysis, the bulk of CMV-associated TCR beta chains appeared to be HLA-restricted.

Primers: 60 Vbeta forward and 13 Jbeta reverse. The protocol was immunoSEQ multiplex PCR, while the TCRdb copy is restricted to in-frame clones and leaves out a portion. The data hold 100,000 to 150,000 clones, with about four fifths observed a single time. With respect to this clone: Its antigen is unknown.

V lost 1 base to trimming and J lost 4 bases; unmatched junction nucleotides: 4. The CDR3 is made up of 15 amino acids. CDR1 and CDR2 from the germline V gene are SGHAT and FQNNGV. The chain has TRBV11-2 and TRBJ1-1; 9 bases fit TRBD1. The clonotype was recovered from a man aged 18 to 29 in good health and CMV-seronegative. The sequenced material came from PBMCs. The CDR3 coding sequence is TGTGCCAGCAGCTTAGGGGACAGGGCCGGCACTGAAGCTTTCTTT. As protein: CASSLGDRAGTEAFF.